This T cell receptor (beta chain) was obtained from a study of T cell changes during pregnancy in multiple sclerosis. Germline CDR1 and CDR2: SEHNR and FQNEAQ (reference sequence). Trimming at V came to 4 bases and at J to 3 bases, leaving 7 bases not matched to a gene. There are 16 residues in the CDR3. This table comes from immunoSEQ multiplex PCR, and its TCRdb copy is limited to in-frame clones, with some not included. The data hold 35,000 to 50,000 clones, with 88% observed a single time. The V call is TRBV7-9, the J call TRBJ2-7, with 12 bases that match TRBD2. This TCR came from a female donor with multiple sclerosis, enrolled in a pregnancy study. Here the sequenced sample was CD4+ T cells from peripheral blood mononuclear cells, taken in the second trimester of pregnancy. The CDR3 DNA reads as TGTGCCAGCAGCTCTAAGACTAGCGGGAGTTTCTACGAGCAGTACTTC. Translated: CASSSKTSGSFYEQYF.